The T cell receptor (beta chain) described here comes from a study of blood T cell repertoires in COVID-19. Assay: immunoSEQ multiplex PCR; the TCRdb copy retains only in-frame clones and omits some. The data show tens of thousands of clones, with roughly 80% seen just once and approximately 7% held by the top ten. This CDR3 is built from 15 residues. Germline-derived CDR1 and CDR2 are SNHLY and FYNNEI. Trimming cost V 6 bases and J 3 bases; bases outside gene matches: 8. The chain links TRBV2 to TRBJ2-7; 10 bases map to TRBD2. The receptor's source is a man aged 25 to 45 with COVID-19, enrolled during active disease. The sequenced material came from peripheral blood. CDR3 in amino acids: CASSYTSGALYEQYF. The CDR3 nucleotides are TGTGCCAGCAGCTACACTAGCGGGGCTCTCTACGAGCAGTACTTC.